The 11 T cell receptor beta chains below were found in one sample sequenced in a study of tissue T cells after allogeneic stem cell transplantation. Time point specified: mouse harvest day 14 after allogeneic transplant. Mouse grafts combined 10^7 T-cell-depleted bone marrow cells with 10^6 splenic CD5+ T cells. The table came from immunoSEQ multiplex PCR; TCRdb's copy has only in-frame clones and leaves some out. This table has approximately 5,700 clones, under 60% appearing once. The sample taken for sequencing was gut tissue. These receptors originate from a female BALB/c mouse given C57BL/6 T cells with graft-versus-host disease after an allogeneic hematopoietic cell transplant.

This clone was counted only a few times. The gene symbols are mouse symbols. Incomplete CDR3 DNA: TGTGGTGCTAGGGACACAGGGAGCTCCTATGAACAGTAC. Its translation is CGARDTGSSYEQY. The entire CDR3 is CGARDTGSSYEQYF. This chain links TRBV20 with TRBJ2-7; D is perhaps TRBD1 (6 bases). Coverage ceases 1 residue before the CDR3 finishes, and the germline J gene fills in the end. Germline loops: CDR1 GFQATS, CDR2 STVNSAI. The CDR3 has 14 residues. V was cut by 0 bases and J by 0 bases, with 9 bases left in between.

By its share, this clone is medium-sized. The genes are named according to mouse. The sequenced fragment ends 1 residue before the CDR3 boundary, so the rest is inferred from the germline J gene. The chain uses TRBV13-1 and TRBJ2-7, with 9 bases aligning to TRBD2. The CDR3 consists of 14 residues. CDR1 and CDR2 (germline): NSHNY, SYGAGN. J was trimmed by 4 bases and V by 3 bases; bases with no gene match: 5. CDR3 loop: CASSGAGTGYEQYF. The sequenced CDR3 bases are TGTGCCAGCAGTGGAGCCGGGACTGGGTATGAACAGTAC.

This clone was counted a few times. Gene names and germline refer to mouse. The read gets to within 1 residue of the CDR3 end, and the germline J gene fills in the rest. This chain connects TRBV26 to TRBJ2-7, with D hard to call. The V gene's germline CDR1 is KGHPV and CDR2 FQNQEV (reference sequence). V lost 4 bases and J lost 4, with 8 bases in between. There are 12 residues in the CDR3. CDR3 DNA (partial): TGTGCCAGCAGTCACACATATTATGAACAGTAC. Amino acid sequence: CASSHTYYEQY. The whole CDR3 protein reads CASSHTYYEQYF.

This clone was found a few times. Mouse names are used for the genes. The observed sequence ends 1 residue before the CDR3 terminus, with the missing tail filled in from the germline J gene. The rearrangement uses TRBV31 and TRBJ2-7; maybe TRBD1 (6 bases). CDR1 is GKSSPN, CDR2 SITVG, per germline. Trimming removed 4 bases from V and 4 bases from J, with 11 bases in between. This CDR3 spans 12 amino acids. Partial CDR3 DNA: TGTGCCTGGACCCCTCAGGGGTATGAACAGTAC. Translating gives CAWTPQGYEQY. The CDR3, in full, reads CAWTPQGYEQYF.

A word on this clone: The gene names given are mouse names. The DNA ends 1 residue before the CDR3 does, and the rest of the CDR3 is filled in from the germline J gene. The chain combines TRBV5 with TRBJ2-5, with 8 bases lining up with TRBD2. Trimming cost V 1 base and J 5 bases; bases outside gene matches: 8. Looked up from germline, CDR1 is LGHNA and CDR2 is YNLKQL (reference sequence). CDR3 length equals 16 residues. The chain's CDR3 is CASSQVLGVRGDTQYF. CDR3 DNA, as far as it was read: TGTGCCAGCAGCCAAGTACTGGGGGTAAGGGGAGACACCCAGTAC.

This clone qualifies as medium-sized. Mouse names are used for the genes. The CDR3 end is not reached by the read, which stops 1 residue before it; the germline J gene fills it in. This chain links TRBV2 with TRBJ2-1, with D perhaps given as TRBD1 or TRBD2 (7 bases each). The V end was cut by 0 bases, the J end by 7 bases, with 16 bases between. The CDR3 runs 16 residues. The germline CDR1 and CDR2 sequences are LGHNA and YSYQKL. The sequenced CDR3 bases are TGTGCCAGCAGCCAAGACGGGCAGGGGGGCGGGGCTGAGCAGTTC. It yields the protein CASSQDGQGGGAEQF. The CDR3 reads in full as CASSQDGQGGGAEQFF.

Notes on this clone: Genes here carry mouse names. The CDR3 is cut off 1 residue early in the read; its end comes from the germline J gene. Additional DNA sequences in this sample encode the identical CDR3. The genes are TRBV26 and TRBJ2-7, with D possibly being TRBD1 (5 bases). The CDR3 consists of 12 residues. V lost 3 bases to trimming and J lost 4 bases, with 7 bases between them. Germline CDR1 and CDR2: KGHPV and FQNQEV (reference sequence). CDR3 region: CASSLDRYEQYF. Incomplete CDR3 DNA: TGTGCCAGCAGTCTCGACAGATATGAACAGTAC.

A word on this clone: A much larger clone differs by one base, so this may be a read error. Gene names follow the mouse nomenclature. The CDR3 extends 1 residue past the end of the read, so its final part is completed from the germline J gene. The chain carries TRBV26 and TRBJ2-7, with D tentatively TRBD1 or TRBD2 (5 bases each). CDR1 is KGHPV and CDR2 is FQNQEV in the germline V gene (reference sequence). Between the trimmed V and J ends, which lost 8 bases and 3 bases, there was a span of 11 bases. This CDR3 comprises 12 residues. The chain's CDR3 is CASGRDGYEQYF. The sequenced part of the CDR3 DNA is TGTGCCAGCGGTCGGGACGGCTATGAACAGTAC.

Concerning this clone itself: The genes are named according to mouse. The read gets to within 1 residue of the CDR3 end, and the germline J gene fills in the rest. The V and J genes are TRBV3 and TRBJ2-1, with 9 bases lining up with TRBD1. The CDR3 totals 15 residues. CDR1 is SNHLY, CDR2 FYNGKV, per germline (reference sequence). The trim removed 1 base at V and 3 bases at J, leaving 1 base unmatched. The covered CDR3 bases are TGTGCCAGCAGCTTAGAGACAGGGGGCTATGCTGAGCAGTTC. This sequence encodes CASSLETGGYAEQF. The whole CDR3 reads CASSLETGGYAEQFF.

With respect to this clone: Gene names and germline match the mouse. The sequenced fragment ends 1 residue before the CDR3 boundary, so the rest is inferred from the germline J gene. This rearrangement joins TRBV17 to TRBJ2-7; D remains unclear. Germline lookup yields CDR1 MNHDT and CDR2 YYDKIL. The CDR3 contains 12 residues. V lost 1 base to trimming and J lost 3 bases, with 4 bases between them. The CDR3 DNA, read in part, is TGTGCTAGCAGTAGAGGACACTATGAACAGTAC. Translating it yields CASSRGHYEQY. The whole CDR3 protein reads CASSRGHYEQYF.

This clone was found a few times. Gene and germline names: mouse. The CDR3 goes on 1 residue after the read ends, and that part is filled in from the germline J gene. The chain combines TRBV26 with TRBJ2-3; D ambiguous. The germline V gene has CDR1 KGHPV and CDR2 FQNQEV (reference sequence). The V gene lost 5 bases and the J gene lost 3 bases, with 6 bases spanning the gap. The CDR3 has 12 residues. The CDR3 DNA, read in part, is TGTGCCAGCAGTTCCGGGGCAGAAACGCTGTAT. It specifies CASSSGAETLY. The full CDR3 protein is CASSSGAETLYF. Full variable domain (rest looked up from reference TRBV26 and TRBJ2-3): NSKVIQTPRYLVKGQGQKAKMRCIPEKGHPVVFWYQQNKNNEFKFLINFQNQEVLQQIDMTEKRFSAECPSNSPCSLEIQSSEAGDSALYLCASSSGAETLYFGSGTRLTVL.